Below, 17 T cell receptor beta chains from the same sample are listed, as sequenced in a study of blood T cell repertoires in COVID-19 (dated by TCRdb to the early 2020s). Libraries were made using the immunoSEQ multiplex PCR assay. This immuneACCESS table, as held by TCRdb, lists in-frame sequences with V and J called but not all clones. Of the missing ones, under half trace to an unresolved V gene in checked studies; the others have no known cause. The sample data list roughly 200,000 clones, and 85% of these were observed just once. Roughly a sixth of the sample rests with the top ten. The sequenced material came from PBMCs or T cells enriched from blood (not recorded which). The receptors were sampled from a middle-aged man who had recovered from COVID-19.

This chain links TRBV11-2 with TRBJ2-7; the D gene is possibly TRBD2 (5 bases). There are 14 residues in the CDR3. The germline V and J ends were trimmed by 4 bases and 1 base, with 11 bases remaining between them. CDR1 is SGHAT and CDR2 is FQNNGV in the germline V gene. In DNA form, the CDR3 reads TGTGCCAGCAGCTCTCGGGATCCTTCCTACGAGCAGTACTTC. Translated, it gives CASSSRDPSYEQYF.

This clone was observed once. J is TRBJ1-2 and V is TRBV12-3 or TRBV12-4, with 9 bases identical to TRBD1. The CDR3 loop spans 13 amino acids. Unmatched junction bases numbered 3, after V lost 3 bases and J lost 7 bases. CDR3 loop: CASSLGTGPGYTF. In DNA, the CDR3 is TGTGCCAGCAGTTTGGGGACAGGGCCTGGCTACACCTTC.

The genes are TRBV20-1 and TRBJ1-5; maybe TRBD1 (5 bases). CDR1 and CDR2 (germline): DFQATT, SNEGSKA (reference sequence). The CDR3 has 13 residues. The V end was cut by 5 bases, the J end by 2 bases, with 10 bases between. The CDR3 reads CSAGGGGNQPQHF. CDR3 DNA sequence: TGCAGTGCTGGTGGGGGAGGCAATCAGCCCCAGCATTTT.

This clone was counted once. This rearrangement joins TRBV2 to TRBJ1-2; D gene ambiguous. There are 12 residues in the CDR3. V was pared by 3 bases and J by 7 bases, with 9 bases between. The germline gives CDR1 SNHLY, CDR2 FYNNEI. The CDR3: CASSEVGGGYTF. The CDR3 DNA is TGTGCCAGCAGTGAGGTGGGAGGTGGCTACACCTTC.

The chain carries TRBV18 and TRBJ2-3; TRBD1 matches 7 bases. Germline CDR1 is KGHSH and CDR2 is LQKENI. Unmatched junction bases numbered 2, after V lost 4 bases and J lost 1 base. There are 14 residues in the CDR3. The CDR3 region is CASSHTGGTDTQYF. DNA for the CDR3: TGTGCCAGCTCACACACAGGGGGCACAGATACGCAGTATTTT.

CDR3 sequence: CASIDRQGRGFF. CDR3 sequence (DNA): TGTGCCAGCATCGACCGACAGGGGCGAGGGTTCTTC. V usage is TRBV28 and J usage is TRBJ2-1, with 8 bases lining up with TRBD1. The germline CDR1 and CDR2 sequences are MDHEN and SYDVKM. This CDR3 comprises 12 residues. The V gene end was trimmed by 7 bases and the J gene end by 15 bases; junction bases not matched to a gene: 11.

The chain's CDR3 is CASSVASGLAGLQTGEQFF. The CDR3 DNA reads as TGTGCCAGCAGCGTAGCCTCCGGACTAGCGGGACTCCAGACCGGAGAGCAGTTCTTC. V gene TRBV9 combines with J gene TRBJ2-1, with TRBD2 matching over 12 bases. Trimming removed 0 bases from V and 10 bases from J; junction bases left unmatched: 17. Germline assignment: CDR1 SGDLS and CDR2 YYNGEE. The CDR3 has 19 amino acids. Using reference TRBV9 and TRBJ2-1 for the parts outside the CDR3, the full variable domain is DSGVTQTPKHLITATGQRVTLRCSPRSGDLSVYWYQQSLDQGLQFLIQYYNGEERAKGNILERFSAQQFPDLHSELNLSSLELGDSALYFCASSVASGLAGLQTGEQFFGPGTRLTVL.

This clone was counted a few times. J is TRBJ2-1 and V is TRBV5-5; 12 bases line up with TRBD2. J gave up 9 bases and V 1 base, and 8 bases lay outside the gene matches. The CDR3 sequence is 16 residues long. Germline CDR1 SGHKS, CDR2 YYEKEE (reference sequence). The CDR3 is CASSLSLAGGPGEQFF. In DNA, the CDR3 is TGTGCCAGCAGCTTGAGTCTAGCGGGAGGGCCGGGTGAGCAGTTCTTC. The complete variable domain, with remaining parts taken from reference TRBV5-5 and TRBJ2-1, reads DAGVTQSPTHLIKTRGQQVTLRCSPISGHKSVSWYQQVLGQGPQFIFQYYEKEERGRGNFPDRFSARQFPNYSSELNVNALLLGDSALYLCASSLSLAGGPGEQFFGPGTRLTVL.

CDR3 sequence: CASSPTGVPLSNQPQHF. The DNA for the CDR3 is TGTGCCAGTAGCCCTACAGGGGTGCCCCTTAGCAATCAGCCCCAGCATTTT. V is TRBV19 and J is TRBJ1-5, with 7 bases fitting TRBD1. Germline V gene lookup returns CDR1 LNHDA and CDR2 SQIVND (reference sequence). The CDR3 is 17 residues long. The junction had 11 bases not matched to a gene; V was cut back by 6 bases and J by 0 bases.

CDR3 region: CASSRRTADTSSYNSPLHF. CDR3 coding DNA: TGTGCCAGCAGCCGAAGGACAGCAGATACGAGCTCCTATAATTCACCCCTCCACTTT. The rearrangement uses TRBV27 and TRBJ1-6; the D gene is possibly TRBD1 (6 bases). This CDR3 has 19 amino acids. V lost 6 bases to trimming and J lost 0 bases, with 21 bases between them. Germline CDR1 is MNHEY and CDR2 is SMNVEV (reference sequence).

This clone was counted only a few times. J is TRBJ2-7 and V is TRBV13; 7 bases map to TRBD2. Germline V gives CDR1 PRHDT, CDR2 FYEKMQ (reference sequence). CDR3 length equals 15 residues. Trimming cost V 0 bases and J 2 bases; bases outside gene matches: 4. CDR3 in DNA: TGTGCCAGCAGCTTAGGCGGCGGACTAGCCTACGAGCAGTACTTC. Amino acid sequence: CASSLGGGLAYEQYF.

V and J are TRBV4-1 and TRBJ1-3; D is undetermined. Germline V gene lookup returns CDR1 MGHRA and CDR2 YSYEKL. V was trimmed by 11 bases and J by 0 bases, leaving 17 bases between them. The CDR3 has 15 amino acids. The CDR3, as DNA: TGCGCCGGCTCGTTGACTCCAAGCTCTGGAAACACCATATATTTT. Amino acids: CAGSLTPSSGNTIYF.

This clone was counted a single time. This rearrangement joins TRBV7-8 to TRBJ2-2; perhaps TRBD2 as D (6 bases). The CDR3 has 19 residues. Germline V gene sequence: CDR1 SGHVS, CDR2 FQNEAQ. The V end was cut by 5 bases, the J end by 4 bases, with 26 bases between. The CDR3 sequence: CASSVFAGTSRSGTGELFF. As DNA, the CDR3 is TGTGCCAGCAGCGTCTTTGCGGGGACCTCCCGGTCGGGCACCGGGGAGCTGTTTTTT.

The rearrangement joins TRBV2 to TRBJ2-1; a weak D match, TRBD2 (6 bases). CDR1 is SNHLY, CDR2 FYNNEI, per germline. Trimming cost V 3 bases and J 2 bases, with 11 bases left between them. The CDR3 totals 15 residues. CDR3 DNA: TGTGCCAGCAGTGACGGGAGCATGGCCTACAATGAGCAGTTCTTC. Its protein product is CASSDGSMAYNEQFF.

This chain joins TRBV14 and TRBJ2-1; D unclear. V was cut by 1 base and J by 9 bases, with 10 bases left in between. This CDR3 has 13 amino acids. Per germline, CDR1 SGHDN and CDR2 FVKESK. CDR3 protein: CASSQVIASEQFF. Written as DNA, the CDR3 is TGTGCCAGCAGCCAAGTCATCGCGTCTGAGCAGTTCTTC.

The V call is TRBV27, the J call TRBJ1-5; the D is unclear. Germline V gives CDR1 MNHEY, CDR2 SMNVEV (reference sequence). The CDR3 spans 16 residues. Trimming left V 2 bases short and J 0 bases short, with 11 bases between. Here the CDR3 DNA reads TGTGCCAGCAGTTTACAGGCTGGGTATAGCAATCAGCCCCAGCATTTT. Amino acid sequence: CASSLQAGYSNQPQHF.

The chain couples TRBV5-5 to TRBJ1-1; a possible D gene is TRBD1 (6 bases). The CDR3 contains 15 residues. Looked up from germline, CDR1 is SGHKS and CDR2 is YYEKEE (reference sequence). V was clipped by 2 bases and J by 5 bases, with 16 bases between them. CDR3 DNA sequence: TGTGCCAGCAGCTTTGGGGGCAGGGGAGGGACTGAAGCTTTCTTT. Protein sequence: CASSFGGRGGTEAFF.